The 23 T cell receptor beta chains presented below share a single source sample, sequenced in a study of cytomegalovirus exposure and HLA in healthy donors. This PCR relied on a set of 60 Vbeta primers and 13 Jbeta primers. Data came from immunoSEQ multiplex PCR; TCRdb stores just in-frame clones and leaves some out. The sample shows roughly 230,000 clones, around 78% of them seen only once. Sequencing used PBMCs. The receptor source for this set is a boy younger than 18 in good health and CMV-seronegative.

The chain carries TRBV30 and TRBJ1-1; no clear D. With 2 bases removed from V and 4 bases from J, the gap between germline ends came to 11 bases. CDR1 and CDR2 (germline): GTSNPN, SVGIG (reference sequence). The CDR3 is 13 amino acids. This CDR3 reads CAWSWGEGTEAFF. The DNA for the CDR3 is TGTGCCTGGAGTTGGGGAGAGGGCACTGAAGCTTTCTTT.

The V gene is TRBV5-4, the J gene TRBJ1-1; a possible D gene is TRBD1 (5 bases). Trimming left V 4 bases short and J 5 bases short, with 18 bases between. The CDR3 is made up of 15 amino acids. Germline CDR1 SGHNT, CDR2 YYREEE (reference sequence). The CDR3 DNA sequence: TGTGCCAGCAGCGGCGGACTATACAAGGGGACTGAAGCTTTCTTT. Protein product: CASSGGLYKGTEAFF.

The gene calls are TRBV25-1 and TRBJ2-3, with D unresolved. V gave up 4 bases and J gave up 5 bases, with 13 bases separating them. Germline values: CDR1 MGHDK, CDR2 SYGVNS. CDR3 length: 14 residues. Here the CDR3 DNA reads TGTGCCAGCAGTGGGCCGACATACAGAGATACGCAGTATTTT. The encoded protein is CASSGPTYRDTQYF.

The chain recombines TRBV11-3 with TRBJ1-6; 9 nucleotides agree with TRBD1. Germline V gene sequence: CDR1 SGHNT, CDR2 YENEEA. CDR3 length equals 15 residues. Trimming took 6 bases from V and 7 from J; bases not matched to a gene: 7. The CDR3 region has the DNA TGTGCCAGCAGACCGCCCGGGACAGGGAATTCACCCCTCCACTTT. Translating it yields CASRPPGTGNSPLHF.

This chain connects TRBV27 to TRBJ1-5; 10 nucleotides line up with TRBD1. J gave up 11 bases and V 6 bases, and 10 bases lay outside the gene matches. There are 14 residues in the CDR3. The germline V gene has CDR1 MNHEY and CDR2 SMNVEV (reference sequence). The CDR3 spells CASRTGGGQSAQHF. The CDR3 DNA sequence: TGTGCCAGCAGGACAGGGGGCGGACAATCAGCCCAGCATTTT.

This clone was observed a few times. CDR3 protein: CASRGIWTGSKNQPQHF. In DNA form, the CDR3 reads TGTGCCAGTAGGGGGATTTGGACAGGGTCAAAAAATCAGCCCCAGCATTTT. The chain employs TRBV19 and TRBJ1-5; 8 bases line up with TRBD1. This CDR3 has 17 residues. Looked up from germline, CDR1 is LNHDA and CDR2 is SQIVND (reference sequence). Trimming took 6 bases from V and 4 from J; bases not matched to a gene: 14.

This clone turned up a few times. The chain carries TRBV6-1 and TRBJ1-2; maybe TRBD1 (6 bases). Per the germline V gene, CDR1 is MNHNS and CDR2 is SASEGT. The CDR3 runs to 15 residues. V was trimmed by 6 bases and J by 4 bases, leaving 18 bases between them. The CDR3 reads CASSERGQGGYGYTF. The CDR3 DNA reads TGTGCCAGCAGCGAGAGAGGGCAAGGGGGCTATGGCTACACCTTC.

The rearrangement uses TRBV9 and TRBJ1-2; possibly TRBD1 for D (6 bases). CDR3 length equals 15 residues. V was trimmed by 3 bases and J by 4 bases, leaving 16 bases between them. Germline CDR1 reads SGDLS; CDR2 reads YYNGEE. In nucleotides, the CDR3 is TGTGCCAGCAGCGGGAAACCGGGACAACGCTATGGCTACACCTTC. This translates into CASSGKPGQRYGYTF.

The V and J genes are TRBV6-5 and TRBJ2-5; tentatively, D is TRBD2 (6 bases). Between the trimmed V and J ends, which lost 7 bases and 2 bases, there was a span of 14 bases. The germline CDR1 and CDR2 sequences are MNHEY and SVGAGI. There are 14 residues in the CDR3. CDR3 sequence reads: CASTKPGLQETQYF. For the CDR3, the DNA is TGTGCCAGCACCAAGCCGGGACTGCAAGAGACCCAGTACTTC.

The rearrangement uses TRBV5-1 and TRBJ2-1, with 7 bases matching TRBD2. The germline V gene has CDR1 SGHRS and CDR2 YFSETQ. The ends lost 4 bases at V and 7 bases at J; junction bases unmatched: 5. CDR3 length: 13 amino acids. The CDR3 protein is CASSPLAINEQFF. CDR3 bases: TGCGCCAGCAGCCCACTAGCGATAAATGAGCAGTTCTTC.

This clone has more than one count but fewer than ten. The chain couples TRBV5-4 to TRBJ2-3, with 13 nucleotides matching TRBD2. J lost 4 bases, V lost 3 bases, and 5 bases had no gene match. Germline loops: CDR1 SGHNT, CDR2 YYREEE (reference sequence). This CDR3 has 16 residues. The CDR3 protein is CASSSELAGGSDTQYF. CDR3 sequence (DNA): TGTGCCAGCAGCTCAGAACTAGCGGGAGGGTCAGATACGCAGTATTTT. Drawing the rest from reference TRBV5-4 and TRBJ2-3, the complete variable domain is ETGVTQSPTHLIKTRGQQVTLRCSSQSGHNTVSWYQQALGQGPQFIFQYYREEENGRGNFPPRFSGLQFPNYSSELNVNALELDDSALYLCASSSELAGGSDTQYFGPGTRLTVL.

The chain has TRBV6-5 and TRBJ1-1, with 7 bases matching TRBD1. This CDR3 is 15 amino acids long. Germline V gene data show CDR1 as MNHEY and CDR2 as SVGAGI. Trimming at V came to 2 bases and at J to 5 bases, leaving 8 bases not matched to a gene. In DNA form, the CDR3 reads TGTGCCAGCAGTTACAAACCGACAGGGCGAACTGAAGCTTTCTTT. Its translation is CASSYKPTGRTEAFF.

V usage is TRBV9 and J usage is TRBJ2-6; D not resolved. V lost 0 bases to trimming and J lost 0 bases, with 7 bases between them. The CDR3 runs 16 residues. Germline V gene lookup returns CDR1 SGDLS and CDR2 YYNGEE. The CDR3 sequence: CASSVDSSSGANVLTF. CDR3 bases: TGTGCCAGCAGCGTAGACAGTAGCTCTGGGGCCAACGTCCTGACTTTC.

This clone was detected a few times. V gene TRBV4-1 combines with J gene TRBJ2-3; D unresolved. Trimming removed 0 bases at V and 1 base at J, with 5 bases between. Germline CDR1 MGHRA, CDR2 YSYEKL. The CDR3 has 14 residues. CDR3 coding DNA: TGCGCCAGCAGCCAAGATGAGCGCACAGATACGCAGTATTTT. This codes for CASSQDERTDTQYF.

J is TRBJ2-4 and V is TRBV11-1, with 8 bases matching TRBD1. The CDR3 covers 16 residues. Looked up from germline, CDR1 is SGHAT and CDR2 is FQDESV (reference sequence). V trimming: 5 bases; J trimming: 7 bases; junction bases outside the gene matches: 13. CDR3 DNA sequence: TGTGCCAGCAGCCCTTATGGACAGGGTTTTACGAACATTCAGTACTTC. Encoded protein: CASSPYGQGFTNIQYF.

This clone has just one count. CDR3 sequence (DNA): TGTGCCAGCAGTTACTCAACAGGGTCTGGTGAAAAACTGTTTTTT. It translates to CASSYSTGSGEKLFF. V usage is TRBV6-5 and J usage is TRBJ1-4, with a tentative D call TRBD1 (6 bases). V shed 0 bases and J shed 7 bases, with 12 bases lying between them. The CDR3 length is 15 residues. CDR1 and CDR2 (germline): MNHEY, SVGAGI.

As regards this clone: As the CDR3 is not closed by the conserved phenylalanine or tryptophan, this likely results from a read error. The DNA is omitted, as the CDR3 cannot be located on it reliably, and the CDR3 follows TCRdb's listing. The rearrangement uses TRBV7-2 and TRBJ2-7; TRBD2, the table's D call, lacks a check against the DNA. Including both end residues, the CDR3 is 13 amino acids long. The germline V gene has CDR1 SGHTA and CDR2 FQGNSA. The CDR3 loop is CASSLVGTSGRAI.

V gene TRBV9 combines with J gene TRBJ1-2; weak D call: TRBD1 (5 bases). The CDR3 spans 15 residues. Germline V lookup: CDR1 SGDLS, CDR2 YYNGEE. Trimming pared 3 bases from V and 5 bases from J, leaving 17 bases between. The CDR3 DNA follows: TGTGCCAGCAGCGCTACCGGGATCGGGGGATATGGCTACACCTTC. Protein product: CASSATGIGGYGYTF.

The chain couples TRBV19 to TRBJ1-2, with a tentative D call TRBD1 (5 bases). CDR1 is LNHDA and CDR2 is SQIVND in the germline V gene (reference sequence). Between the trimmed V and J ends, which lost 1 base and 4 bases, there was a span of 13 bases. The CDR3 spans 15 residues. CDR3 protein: CASSIGGGFPYGYTF. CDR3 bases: TGTGCCAGTAGTATAGGGGGGGGGTTCCCCTATGGCTACACCTTC.

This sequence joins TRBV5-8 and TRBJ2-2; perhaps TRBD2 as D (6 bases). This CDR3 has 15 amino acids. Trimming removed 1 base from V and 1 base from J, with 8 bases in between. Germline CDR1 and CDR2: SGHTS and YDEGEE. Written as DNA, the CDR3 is TGTGCCAGCAGCTTGTGGAGGGGGAACACCGGGGAGCTGTTTTTT. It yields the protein CASSLWRGNTGELFF. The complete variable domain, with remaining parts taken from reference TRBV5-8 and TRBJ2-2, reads EAGVTQSPTHLIKTRGQQATLRCSPISGHTSVYWYQQALGLGLQFLLWYDEGEERNRGNFPPRFSGRQFPNYSSELNVNALELEDSALYLCASSLWRGNTGELFFGEGSRLTVL.

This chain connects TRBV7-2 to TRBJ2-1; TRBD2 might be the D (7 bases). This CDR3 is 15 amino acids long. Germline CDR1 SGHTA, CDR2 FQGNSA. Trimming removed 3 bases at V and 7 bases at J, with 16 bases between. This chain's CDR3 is CASSFDSGQGNEQFF. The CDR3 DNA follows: TGTGCCAGCAGCTTCGATAGCGGGCAGGGGAATGAGCAGTTCTTC.

CDR3 DNA: TGTGCCAGCAGTCCTGGGCCTGGCTACACCTTC. Amino acids: CASSPGPGYTF. The rearrangement links TRBV6-6 to TRBJ1-2; D is unresolved. The CDR3 sequence is 11 residues long. The germline gives CDR1 MNHNY, CDR2 SVGAGI (reference sequence). V dropped 5 bases and J dropped 7 bases, with 8 bases sitting between them.

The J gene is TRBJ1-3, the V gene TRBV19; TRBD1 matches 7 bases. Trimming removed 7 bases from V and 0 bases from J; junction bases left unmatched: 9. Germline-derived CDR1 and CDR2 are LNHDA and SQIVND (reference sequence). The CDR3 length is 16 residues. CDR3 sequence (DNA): TGTGCCAGTAAATCCGGGACAGCGCTCTCTGGAAACACCATATATTTT. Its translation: CASKSGTALSGNTIYF.